Only one count was recorded for the clone carrying this T cell receptor beta chain. In the original processing: Nucleated cell number was recorded as an estimate derived from reference gene primer amplification. Sequencing was performed with immunoSEQ multiplex PCR; in TCRdb, only in-frame clones are kept and a portion is missing. V and J calls and clone size come straight from that table; D and trimming were deduced from the DNA. Found here are fewer than 200,000 clones, roughly 88% of them singletons; the top ten hold about 1.2%. Germline lookup yields CDR1 SGHVS and CDR2 FQNEAQ. Trimming pared 5 bases from V and 5 bases from J, leaving 19 bases between. This CDR3 is built from 16 residues. These data come from a study of blood T cell repertoires in COVID-19. Study at large: The origin of the acute and convalescent COVID-19 samples was the United States, Italy and Spain. T cells, B-cell-depleted T cells, or PBMCs supplied cDNA or gDNA.

The chain carries TRBV7-8 and TRBJ2-1; TRBD2 might be the D (6 bases). The sequenced sample consisted of peripheral blood. The sequence derives from a man between 60 and 75 years old who had recovered from COVID-19. CDR3 amino acids: CASSPTLGDWNNEQFF. CDR3 coding DNA: TGTGCCAGCAGCCCCACTTTGGGGGACTGGAACAATGAGCAGTTCTTC.